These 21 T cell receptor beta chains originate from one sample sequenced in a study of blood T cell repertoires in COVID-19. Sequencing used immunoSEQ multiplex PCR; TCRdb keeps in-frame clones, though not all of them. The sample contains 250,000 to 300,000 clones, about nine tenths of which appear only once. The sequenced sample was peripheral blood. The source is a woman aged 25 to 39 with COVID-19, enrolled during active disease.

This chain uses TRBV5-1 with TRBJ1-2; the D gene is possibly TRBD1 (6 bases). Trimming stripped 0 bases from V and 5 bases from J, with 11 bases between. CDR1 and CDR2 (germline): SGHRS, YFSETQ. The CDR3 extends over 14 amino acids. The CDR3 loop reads CASSLATGSYGYTF. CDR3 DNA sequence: TGCGCCAGCAGCTTGGCAACAGGGTCGTATGGCTACACCTTC.

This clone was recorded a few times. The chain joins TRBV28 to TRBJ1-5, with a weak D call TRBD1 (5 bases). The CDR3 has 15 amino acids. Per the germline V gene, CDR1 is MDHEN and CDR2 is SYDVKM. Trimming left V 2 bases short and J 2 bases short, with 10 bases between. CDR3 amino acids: CASSLKGVGNQPQHF. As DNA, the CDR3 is TGTGCCAGCAGTTTAAAAGGGGTTGGCAATCAGCCCCAGCATTTT. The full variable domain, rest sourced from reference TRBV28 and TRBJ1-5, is DVKVTQSSRYLVKRTGEKVFLECVQDMDHENMFWYRQDPGLGLRLIYFSYDVKMKEKGDIPEGYSVSREKKERFSLILESASTNQTSMYLCASSLKGVGNQPQHFGDGTRLSIL.

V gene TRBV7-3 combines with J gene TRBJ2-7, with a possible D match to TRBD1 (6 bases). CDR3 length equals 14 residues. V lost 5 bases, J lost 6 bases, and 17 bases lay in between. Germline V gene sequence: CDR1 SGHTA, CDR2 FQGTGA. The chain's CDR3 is CASSPYGTSSEQYF. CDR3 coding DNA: TGTGCCAGCAGCCCTTATGGGACATCGAGCGAGCAGTACTTC. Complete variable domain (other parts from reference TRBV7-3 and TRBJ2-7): GAGVSQTPSNKVTEKGKYVELRCDPISGHTALYWYRQSLGQGPEFLIYFQGTGAADDSGLPNDRFFAVRPEGSVSTLKIQRTERGDSAVYLCASSPYGTSSEQYFGPGTRLTVT.

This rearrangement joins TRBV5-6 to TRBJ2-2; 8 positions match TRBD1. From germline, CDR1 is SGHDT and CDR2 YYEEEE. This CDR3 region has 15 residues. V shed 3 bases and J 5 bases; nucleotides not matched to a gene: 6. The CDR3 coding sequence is TGTGCCAGCAGCTCCAGGGGGCGCGGAACCGGGGAGCTGTTTTTT. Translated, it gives CASSSRGRGTGELFF.

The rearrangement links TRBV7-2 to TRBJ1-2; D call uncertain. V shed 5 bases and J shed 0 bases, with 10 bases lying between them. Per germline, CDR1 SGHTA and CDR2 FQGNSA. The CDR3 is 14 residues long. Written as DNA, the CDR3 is TGTGCCAGCAGCCCCGATCCGGCTAACTATGGCTACACCTTC. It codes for CASSPDPANYGYTF.

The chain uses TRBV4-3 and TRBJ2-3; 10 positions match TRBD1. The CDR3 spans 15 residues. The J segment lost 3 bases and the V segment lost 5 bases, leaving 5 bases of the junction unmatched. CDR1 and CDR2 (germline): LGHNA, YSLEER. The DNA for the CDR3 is TGCGCCAGCAGCTCGGACAGGGGGGGGACAGATACGCAGTATTTT. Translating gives CASSSDRGGTDTQYF.

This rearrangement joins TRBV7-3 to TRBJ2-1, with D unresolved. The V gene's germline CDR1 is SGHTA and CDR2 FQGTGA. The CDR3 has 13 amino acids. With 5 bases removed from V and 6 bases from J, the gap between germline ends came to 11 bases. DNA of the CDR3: TGTGCCAGCAGCGAGTCCATAACCAATGAGCAGTTCTTC. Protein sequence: CASSESITNEQFF. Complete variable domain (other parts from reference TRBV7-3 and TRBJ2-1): GAGVSQTPSNKVTEKGKYVELRCDPISGHTALYWYRQSLGQGPEFLIYFQGTGAADDSGLPNDRFFAVRPEGSVSTLKIQRTERGDSAVYLCASSESITNEQFFGPGTRLTVL.

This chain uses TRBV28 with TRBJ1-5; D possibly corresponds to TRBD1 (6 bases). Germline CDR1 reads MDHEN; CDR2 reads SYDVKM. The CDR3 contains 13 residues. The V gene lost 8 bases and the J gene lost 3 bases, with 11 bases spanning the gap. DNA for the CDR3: TGTGCCAGCTCTCAGGGGTACAATCAGCCCCAGCATTTT. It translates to CASSQGYNQPQHF.

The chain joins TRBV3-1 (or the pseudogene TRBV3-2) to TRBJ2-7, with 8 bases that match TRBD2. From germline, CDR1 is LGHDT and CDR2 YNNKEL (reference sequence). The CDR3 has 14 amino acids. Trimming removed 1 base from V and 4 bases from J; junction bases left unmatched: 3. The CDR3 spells CASSQVSGSYEQYF. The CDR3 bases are TGTGCCAGCAGCCAAGTCAGCGGGAGTTACGAGCAGTACTTC.

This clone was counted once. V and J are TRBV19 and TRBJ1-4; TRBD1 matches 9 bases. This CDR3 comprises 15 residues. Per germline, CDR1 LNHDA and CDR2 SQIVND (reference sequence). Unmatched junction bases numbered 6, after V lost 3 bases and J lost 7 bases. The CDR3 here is CASSIGGQGLEKLFF. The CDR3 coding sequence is TGTGCCAGTAGTATTGGGGGACAGGGCCTTGAAAAACTGTTTTTT.

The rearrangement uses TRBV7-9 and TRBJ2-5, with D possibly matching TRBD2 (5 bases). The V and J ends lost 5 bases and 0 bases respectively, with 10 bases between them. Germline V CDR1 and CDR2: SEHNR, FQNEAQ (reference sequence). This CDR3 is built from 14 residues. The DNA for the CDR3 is TGTGCCAGCAGCCTAGGGAGATACCAAGAGACCCAGTACTTC. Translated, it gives CASSLGRYQETQYF. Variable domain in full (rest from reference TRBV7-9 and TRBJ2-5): DTGVSQNPRHKITKRGQNVTFRCDPISEHNRLYWYRQTLGQGPEFLTYFQNEAQLEKSRLLSDRFSAERPKGSFSTLEIQRTEQGDSAMYLCASSLGRYQETQYFGPGTRLLVL.

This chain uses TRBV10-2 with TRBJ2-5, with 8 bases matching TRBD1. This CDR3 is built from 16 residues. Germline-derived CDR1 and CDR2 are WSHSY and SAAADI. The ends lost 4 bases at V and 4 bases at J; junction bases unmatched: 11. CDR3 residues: CASSVRTGGSRETQYF. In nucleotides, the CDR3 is TGCGCCAGCAGTGTAAGAACAGGGGGAAGCAGAGAGACCCAGTACTTC.

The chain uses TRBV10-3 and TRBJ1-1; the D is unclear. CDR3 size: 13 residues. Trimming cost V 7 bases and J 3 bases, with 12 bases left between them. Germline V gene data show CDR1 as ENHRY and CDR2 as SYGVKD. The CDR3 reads CAITQRWDTEAFF. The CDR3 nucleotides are TGTGCCATCACTCAGCGGTGGGACACTGAAGCTTTCTTT.

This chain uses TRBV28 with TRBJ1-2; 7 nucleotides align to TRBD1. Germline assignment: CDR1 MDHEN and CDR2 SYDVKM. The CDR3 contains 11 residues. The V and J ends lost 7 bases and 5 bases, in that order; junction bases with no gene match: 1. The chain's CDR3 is CASTQGYGYTF. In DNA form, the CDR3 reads TGTGCCAGCACACAGGGGTATGGCTACACCTTC.

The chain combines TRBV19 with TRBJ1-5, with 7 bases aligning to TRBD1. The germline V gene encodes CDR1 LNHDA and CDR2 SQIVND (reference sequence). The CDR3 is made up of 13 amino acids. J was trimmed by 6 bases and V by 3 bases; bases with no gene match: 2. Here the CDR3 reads CASSIQGGQPQHF. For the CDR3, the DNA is TGTGCCAGTAGTATTCAGGGGGGTCAGCCCCAGCATTTT.

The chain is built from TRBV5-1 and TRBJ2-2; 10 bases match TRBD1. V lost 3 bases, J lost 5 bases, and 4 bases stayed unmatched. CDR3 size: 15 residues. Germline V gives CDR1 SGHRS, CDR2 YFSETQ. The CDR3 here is CASSWGTGVTGELFF. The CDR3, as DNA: TGCGCCAGCAGCTGGGGGACAGGGGTTACCGGGGAGCTGTTTTTT. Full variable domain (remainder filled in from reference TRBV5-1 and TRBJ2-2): KAGVTQTPRYLIKTRGQQVTLSCSPISGHRSVSWYQQTPGQGLQFLFEYFSETQRNKGNFPGRFSGRQFSNSRSEMNVSTLELGDSALYLCASSWGTGVTGELFFGEGSRLTVL.

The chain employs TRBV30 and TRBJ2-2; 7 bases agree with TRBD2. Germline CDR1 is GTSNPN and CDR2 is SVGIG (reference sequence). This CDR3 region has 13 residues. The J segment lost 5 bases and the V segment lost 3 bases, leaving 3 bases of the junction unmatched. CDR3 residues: CAWRAGGTGELFF. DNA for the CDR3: TGTGCCTGGAGAGCCGGGGGGACCGGGGAGCTGTTTTTT.

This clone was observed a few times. The CDR3 sequence is CASREVASGMGYNEQFF. CDR3 nucleotides: TGTGCCAGCAGGGAGGTGGCTAGCGGGATGGGGTACAATGAGCAGTTCTTC. The V and J genes are TRBV27 and TRBJ2-1, with TRBD2 matching over 9 bases. The CDR3 extends over 17 amino acids. Germline-derived CDR1 and CDR2 are MNHEY and SMNVEV (reference sequence). The V gene end was trimmed by 6 bases and the J gene end by 4 bases; junction bases not matched to a gene: 13.

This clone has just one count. The CDR3 nucleotides are TGTGCCACCAGTGAGTTGGGGGACAGGGAATACAATGAGCAGTTCTTC. It is translated as CATSELGDREYNEQFF. The chain combines TRBV24-1 with TRBJ2-1; 9 positions match TRBD1. The V and J ends lost 4 bases and 4 bases, in that order; junction bases with no gene match: 7. The CDR3 extends over 16 amino acids. Germline CDR1 is KGHDR and CDR2 is SFDVKD.

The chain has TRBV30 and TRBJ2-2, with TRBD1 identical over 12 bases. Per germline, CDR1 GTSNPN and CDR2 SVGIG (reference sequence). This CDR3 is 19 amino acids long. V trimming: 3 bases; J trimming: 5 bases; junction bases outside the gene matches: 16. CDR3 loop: CAWSETGTGGPVVTGELFF. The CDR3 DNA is TGTGCCTGGAGCGAAACCGGGACAGGGGGCCCCGTGGTGACCGGGGAGCTGTTTTTT.

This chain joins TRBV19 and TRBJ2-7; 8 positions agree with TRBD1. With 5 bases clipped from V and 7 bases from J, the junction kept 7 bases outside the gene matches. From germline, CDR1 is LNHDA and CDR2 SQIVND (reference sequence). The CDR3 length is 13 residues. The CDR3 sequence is CASSPDRVSEQYF. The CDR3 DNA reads TGTGCCAGTAGTCCGGACAGGGTTTCGGAGCAGTACTTC.